The rows below give T cell receptor beta chains drawn from one sample of a study of T-cell memory formation after mild COVID-19. TCRdb used MiXCR to reprocess the 5' RACE reads, holding one entry per CDR3 protein. The sample yields approximately 450,000 distinct CDR3 sequences, approximately 18% seen once. Material for sequencing was PBMCs or a T cell subset sorted from them (not recorded which). These receptor sequences come from an adult woman who had mild COVID-19 (a few samples of this study predate the infection). Cell type and time point are not known. Each CDR3 is given with its conserved first and last residue.

TRBV5-6,TRBJ2-3,CASSSGLATDTQYF
TRBV5-5,TRBJ1-1,CASTPTGTNTEAFF
TRBV5-1,TRBJ2-3,CASSLVVSGTTDTQYF
TRBV23-1,TRBJ2-2,CARRAGAGAGELFF
TRBV25-1,TRBJ2-1,CASSGVRDPRSNGSINEQFF
TRBV7-2,TRBJ2-1,CASSTRTGAGHEQFF
TRBV6-2/TRBV6-3,TRBJ2-7,CASTRLGAGRQTYEQYF
TRBV5-8,TRBJ2-2,CASSLYAGVGGELFF
TRBV7-9,TRBJ2-7,CASSSLGASGTSYEQYF
TRBV30,TRBJ2-1,CAWSHSANEQFF
TRBV3-1,TRBJ2-1,CASSQDRGTSVTNEQFF
TRBV9,TRBJ2-7,CASSVGWGYEQYF
TRBV7-2,TRBJ2-2,CASSLRSTGELFF
TRBV12-3/TRBV12-4,TRBJ1-2,CASSRGQNNYGYTF
TRBV6-5,TRBJ2-5,CASSYSVIRGQETQYF
TRBV11-1,TRBJ1-1,CASSLLTGGRTEAFF
TRBV18,TRBJ1-5,CASSPLDRGQPQHF
TRBV7-2,TRBJ1-6,CASSSQGQLYNSPLHF
TRBV12-3/TRBV12-4,TRBJ1-3,CASRHHSGNTIYF
TRBV9,TRBJ2-7,CASSPINGPEQYF
TRBV30,TRBJ1-1,CAWKVNTEAFF